A single sample gave rise to the 12 T cell receptor beta chains below, sequenced in a study of T-cell memory formation after mild COVID-19. One entry per CDR3 protein results from TCRdb running MiXCR on the 5' RACE reads. This table holds about 280,000 distinct CDR3 sequences, around 8% found once. Sequencing was performed on PBMCs or a T cell subset sorted from them (not recorded which). The receptors come from a man aged 18 to 30 who had mild COVID-19 (a few samples of this study predate the infection). Cell type and time point are not known.

Only a few counts were recorded for this clonotype. The rearrangement links TRBV9 to TRBJ2-1, with a tentative D call TRBD2 (7 bases). CDR1 SGDLS and CDR2 YYNGEE come from the germline V gene. The V and J ends lost 4 bases and 6 bases respectively, with 17 bases between them. The CDR3 is made up of 15 amino acids. This CDR3 reads CASSWGQGRGNEQFF. The CDR3 nucleotides read TGTGCCAGCAGCTGGGGACAAGGGAGGGGCAATGAGCAGTTCTTC.

This clonotype was detected a few times. DNA of the CDR3: TGTGCCAGCAGCTTAACATGGCCCGACTCACCCCTCCACTTT. It is translated as CASSLTWPDSPLHF. V usage is TRBV7-2 and J usage is TRBJ1-6; D is ambiguous. V shed 2 bases and J shed 10 bases, with 12 bases lying between them. This CDR3 has 14 residues. Germline V lookup: CDR1 SGHTA, CDR2 FQGNSA.

This rearrangement joins TRBV5-1 to TRBJ2-3; the match to TRBD1 covers 7 bases. The V and J ends lost 0 bases and 4 bases, in that order; junction bases with no gene match: 5. CDR1 and CDR2 from the germline V gene are SGHRS and YFSETQ. The CDR3 is 15 amino acids. The CDR3 protein is CASSLEGGRSDTQYF. CDR3 coding DNA: TGCGCCAGCAGCTTGGAAGGGGGCCGGTCAGATACGCAGTATTTT.

This sequence joins TRBV2 and TRBJ2-7; D is ambiguous. The CDR3 is 15 amino acids. Germline values: CDR1 SNHLY, CDR2 FYNNEI. Trimming pared 2 bases from V and 4 bases from J, leaving 15 bases between. The CDR3 nucleotides read TGTGCCAGCAGTGAAATCGGCACTCCGTTTTACGAGCAGTACTTC. It encodes CASSEIGTPFYEQYF.

This clonotype has more than one count but fewer than ten. J is TRBJ2-2 and V is TRBV20-1; D unresolved. V was cut by 1 base and J by 2 bases, with 11 bases left in between. This CDR3 comprises 15 residues. The germline V gene encodes CDR1 DFQATT and CDR2 SNEGSKA (reference sequence). The CDR3 here is CSARGVGINTGELFF. The CDR3, as DNA: TGCAGTGCTAGAGGAGTGGGAATTAACACCGGGGAGCTGTTTTTT.

This clonotype was observed a few times. The chain links TRBV20-1 to TRBJ2-7; the D gene could be TRBD1 or TRBD2 (5 bases each). This CDR3 region has 13 residues. Germline V gives CDR1 DFQATT, CDR2 SNEGSKA (reference sequence). V lost 3 bases and J 2 bases, leaving 11 bases between the germline ends. The CDR3 nucleotides are TGCAGTGCTAGGGGGGACGTGGCCTACGAGCAGTACGTC. Translated, it gives CSARGDVAYEQYV.

In its sample, this clonotype was seen a few times. This chain links TRBV6-5 with TRBJ1-2; D is unclear. Germline V gene sequence: CDR1 MNHEY, CDR2 SVGAGI. The ends were cut back, 1 base at V and 4 bases at J, with 10 bases in the middle. This CDR3 has 14 residues. CDR3: CASSYFRGSYGYTF. In DNA, the CDR3 is TGTGCCAGCAGTTACTTTCGGGGAAGCTATGGCTACACCTTC.

This clonotype has just a few counts. V is TRBV4-1 and J is TRBJ2-3; TRBD2 might be the D (6 bases). The V end lost 0 bases, the J end lost 2 bases, and 12 bases lay between the germline ends. From germline, CDR1 is MGHRA and CDR2 YSYEKL. This CDR3 spans 16 amino acids. The CDR3 reads CASSQEDGGTTDTQYF. CDR3 sequence (DNA): TGCGCCAGCAGCCAAGAGGACGGAGGGACCACAGATACGCAGTATTTT.

The table lists this clonotype with a few counts. V usage is TRBV6-5 and J usage is TRBJ2-2, with D perhaps matching TRBD1 or TRBD2 (5 bases each). CDR3 length equals 16 residues. Germline loops: CDR1 MNHEY, CDR2 SVGAGI. Between the trimmed V and J ends, which lost 0 bases and 7 bases, there was a span of 15 bases. In DNA, the CDR3 is TGTGCCAGCAGTTACTCGTTCGGGGCTGCCCACGGGGAGCTGTTTTTT. It is translated as CASSYSFGAAHGELFF.

This clonotype has only a few counts. The chain carries TRBV20-1 and TRBJ2-3, with 7 nucleotides matching TRBD2. The germline V gene has CDR1 DFQATT and CDR2 SNEGSKA (reference sequence). The CDR3 sequence is 15 residues long. V shed 2 bases, J shed 3 bases, and the junction held 8 bases outside the gene matches. The CDR3 DNA follows: TGCAGTGCTAGACGGACCGGGACTATTACAGATACGCAGTATTTT. Translating gives CSARRTGTITDTQYF.

The rearrangement links TRBV20-1 to TRBJ1-2; the match to TRBD1 covers 7 bases. V lost 3 bases, J lost 2 bases, and 9 bases stayed unmatched. This CDR3 is built from 15 residues. Germline V gives CDR1 DFQATT, CDR2 SNEGSKA (reference sequence). The CDR3 coding sequence is TGCAGTGCTAGTACGTCGACAGGGTGGAACTATGGCTACACCTTC. Protein product: CSASTSTGWNYGYTF.

The chain uses TRBV6-4 and TRBJ2-6, with unresolved D. CDR3 length equals 14 residues. Germline V gene lookup returns CDR1 MRHNA and CDR2 SNTAGT. Deletions cut 6 bases from V and 4 bases from J, with 10 bases between. The CDR3 DNA reads TGTGCCAGCAGAGACCTGGGGGGGGCCAACGTCCTGACTTTC. It yields the protein CASRDLGGANVLTF.